This passage covers 16 T cell receptor beta chains from one sample sequenced in a study of blood T cell repertoires in COVID-19. Sequenced by immunoSEQ multiplex PCR; TCRdb stores in-frame clones only, minus some. The sample lists tens of thousands of clones; approximately 87% were seen once. Sequenced sample: peripheral blood. The receptors shown here come from a woman between 65 and 79 years old with acute or convalescent COVID-19.

This clone has a single count. V usage is TRBV6-2 or TRBV6-3 and J usage is TRBJ2-5; 7 positions agree with TRBD1. The germline gives CDR1 MNHEY, CDR2 SVGEGT. CDR3 length: 14 amino acids. J gave up 5 bases and V 0 bases, and 3 bases lay outside the gene matches. CDR3 nucleotide sequence: TGTGCCAGCAGTTACTCTGACAGGGTCGAGACCCAGTACTTC. This sequence encodes CASSYSDRVETQYF.

The chain links TRBV6-5 to TRBJ1-2; TRBD1 is a possible D gene (5 bases). The CDR3 length is 14 residues. Trimming took 7 bases from V and 8 from J, leaving 20 bases between them. Germline V gene sequence: CDR1 MNHEY, CDR2 SVGAGI. CDR3 sequence: CASTGRDYEYGYTF. Here the CDR3 DNA reads TGTGCCAGCACGGGCAGGGACTACGAGTACGGCTACACCTTC.

This clone was recorded a few times. This chain connects TRBV28 to TRBJ1-2; D remains unclear. Per germline, CDR1 MDHEN and CDR2 SYDVKM. Trimming cost V 8 bases and J 1 base, with 5 bases left between them. This CDR3 has 11 residues. The CDR3 reads CASYSNYGYTF. The CDR3 nucleotides are TGTGCCAGCTACAGTAACTATGGCTACACCTTC.

The chain uses TRBV30 and TRBJ2-2; 8 nucleotides align to TRBD2. CDR3 length: 14 amino acids. With 5 bases clipped from V and 2 bases from J, the junction kept 4 bases outside the gene matches. Germline assignment: CDR1 GTSNPN and CDR2 SVGIG (reference sequence). The CDR3 loop is CAWAAGANTGELFF. The CDR3 bases are TGTGCCTGGGCAGCGGGAGCCAACACCGGGGAGCTGTTTTTT.

The rearrangement joins TRBV20-1 to TRBJ2-7; no firm D call. The V and J ends lost 6 bases and 3 bases respectively, with 9 bases between them. CDR1 and CDR2 from the germline V gene are DFQATT and SNEGSKA (reference sequence). The CDR3 sequence is 11 residues long. As DNA, the CDR3 is TGCAGTGCCGCCACCGGCTACGAGCAGTACGTC. As protein: CSAATGYEQYV.

V gene TRBV6-1 combines with J gene TRBJ2-3; a possible D gene is TRBD1 (7 bases). The CDR3 has 18 residues. V lost 2 bases and J 0 bases, leaving 18 bases between the germline ends. Germline-derived CDR1 and CDR2 are MNHNS and SASEGT. CDR3 residues: CASSERGHGGPSTDTQYF. The CDR3 DNA is TGTGCCAGCAGTGAAAGGGGGCACGGGGGTCCTAGCACAGATACGCAGTATTTT.

This chain connects TRBV7-8 to TRBJ2-1; D is perhaps TRBD2 (5 bases). V dropped 2 bases and J dropped 6 bases, with 14 bases sitting between them. CDR1 SGHVS and CDR2 FQNEAQ come from the germline V gene. This CDR3 comprises 15 residues. The CDR3 spells CASSLLYPGGNEQFF. The CDR3 DNA follows: TGTGCCAGCAGCTTACTGTACCCAGGAGGCAATGAGCAGTTCTTC.

This chain links TRBV7-2 with TRBJ1-2, with TRBD1 identical over 9 bases. The germline V gene has CDR1 SGHTA and CDR2 FQGNSA. V lost 5 bases, J lost 2 bases, and 6 bases stayed unmatched. The CDR3 runs 15 residues. The CDR3 protein is CASSVTGTGNYGYTF. CDR3 bases: TGTGCCAGCAGCGTCACCGGGACAGGGAACTATGGCTACACCTTC.

The chain couples TRBV7-9 to TRBJ1-2; perhaps TRBD1 as D (6 bases). V shed 1 base and J shed 6 bases, with 15 bases lying between them. Germline-derived CDR1 and CDR2 are SEHNR and FQNEAQ (reference sequence). There are 15 residues in the CDR3. The CDR3 DNA follows: TGTGCCAGCAGCTTAGTCAAACAGGGAGAGGATGGCTACACCTTC. It codes for CASSLVKQGEDGYTF.

This clone was seen a single time. CDR3 sequence: CASSESAGKNTEAFF. Here the CDR3 DNA reads TGCGCCAGCAGTGAGTCGGCAGGGAAGAACACTGAAGCTTTCTTT. The chain joins TRBV10-1 to TRBJ1-1; D is perhaps TRBD1 (5 bases). CDR3 size: 15 residues. Germline V gives CDR1 WNHNN, CDR2 SYGVQD (reference sequence). V was cut by 0 bases and J by 1 base, with 9 bases left in between.

This clone was seen only once. This chain links TRBV5-1 with TRBJ1-2, with a weak D call TRBD1 (5 bases). V was cut by 3 bases and J by 6 bases, with 15 bases left in between. CDR3 length equals 14 residues. Germline CDR1 reads SGHRS; CDR2 reads YFSETQ. The CDR3 coding sequence is TGCGCCAGCAGCTCGGTGGGGGGTCAAAATGGCTACACCTTC. Protein sequence: CASSSVGGQNGYTF. Using reference TRBV5-1 and TRBJ1-2 for the parts outside the CDR3, the full variable domain is KAGVTQTPRYLIKTRGQQVTLSCSPISGHRSVSWYQQTPGQGLQFLFEYFSETQRNKGNFPGRFSGRQFSNSRSEMNVSTLELGDSALYLCASSSVGGQNGYTFGSGTRLTVV.

V and J are TRBV4-1 and TRBJ1-2, with 7 bases lining up with TRBD1. Germline CDR1 is MGHRA and CDR2 is YSYEKL. The V gene end was trimmed by 3 bases and the J gene end by 1 base; junction bases not matched to a gene: 11. The CDR3 is made up of 17 amino acids. CDR3 DNA: TGCGCCAGCAGCCATTTGACAGGGATCGGGTATAACTATGGCTACACCTTC. Translated: CASSHLTGIGYNYGYTF.

The chain has TRBV19 and TRBJ1-2; 11 bases line up with TRBD1. Trimming at V came to 5 bases and at J to 8 bases, leaving 7 bases not matched to a gene. This CDR3 comprises 14 residues. CDR1 is LNHDA, CDR2 SQIVND, per germline (reference sequence). The CDR3 region is CASSWDRGVGGYTF. For the CDR3, the DNA is TGTGCCAGTAGTTGGGACAGGGGGGTCGGAGGCTACACCTTC.

The rearrangement uses TRBV5-1 and TRBJ1-1, with TRBD1 matching over 7 bases. Germline loops: CDR1 SGHRS, CDR2 YFSETQ. After removal of 4 bases from V and 6 bases from J, the junction contained 9 bases not matched to a gene. CDR3 length: 14 residues. The CDR3 loop reads CASSMGQKVSEAFF. The CDR3 bases are TGCGCCAGCAGCATGGGACAGAAAGTCTCTGAAGCTTTCTTT.

This clone was counted a single time. V gene TRBV6-5 combines with J gene TRBJ1-2; 9 bases are a match to TRBD1. The CDR3 contains 15 residues. Germline V gene sequence: CDR1 MNHEY, CDR2 SVGAGI. With 2 bases clipped from V and 8 bases from J, the junction kept 9 bases outside the gene matches. CDR3 in amino acids: CASSYPGTGLTGYTF. The CDR3 DNA sequence: TGTGCCAGCAGTTACCCGGGGACAGGGCTTACGGGCTACACCTTC.

The genes are TRBV19 and TRBJ1-2; D possibly corresponds to TRBD1 (5 bases). Trimming took off 3 bases at V and 4 bases at J, with 6 bases between the two ends. The CDR3 contains 12 residues. Germline V lookup: CDR1 LNHDA, CDR2 SQIVND (reference sequence). CDR3 amino acids: CASSIRGYGYTF. For the CDR3, the DNA is TGTGCCAGTAGTATTAGGGGCTATGGCTACACCTTC.